This TCR beta chain was sequenced for a study of shared clonotypes between healthy human individuals. Looking at the study overall: The people who gave samples were two women and a few men aged 18 to 49. Three plates were used per donor for CD4 naive, three for CD4 memory, two for CD8 naive and one for CD8 memory.

The authors ran the assay at deep level. TCRdb keeps only in-frame clones here, not all; method: immunoSEQ multiplex PCR. The sample comprises some 2,100,000 clones, around 95% of which are singletons, and roughly 0.13% rests with the top ten. The CDR3 sequence is 15 residues long. The ends were cut back, 0 bases at V and 5 bases at J, with 12 bases in the middle. CDR1 is SGHNT, CDR2 YYREEE, per germline (reference sequence). The CD4+ fraction was divided into a CD45RA+ naive subset and a CD45RA-negative memory subset. This clone was observed once. Sample: naive CD4+ T cells sorted from blood. Subset meaning: CD45RA+ positively selected. V is TRBV5-4 and J is TRBJ2-1; the D is unclear. This receptor was identified in a man aged 18-30 years in good health. For the CDR3, the DNA is TGTGCCAGCAGCTTGGGGCTAGTAGGGAACAATGAGCAGTTCTTC. Encoded protein: CASSLGLVGNNEQFF.